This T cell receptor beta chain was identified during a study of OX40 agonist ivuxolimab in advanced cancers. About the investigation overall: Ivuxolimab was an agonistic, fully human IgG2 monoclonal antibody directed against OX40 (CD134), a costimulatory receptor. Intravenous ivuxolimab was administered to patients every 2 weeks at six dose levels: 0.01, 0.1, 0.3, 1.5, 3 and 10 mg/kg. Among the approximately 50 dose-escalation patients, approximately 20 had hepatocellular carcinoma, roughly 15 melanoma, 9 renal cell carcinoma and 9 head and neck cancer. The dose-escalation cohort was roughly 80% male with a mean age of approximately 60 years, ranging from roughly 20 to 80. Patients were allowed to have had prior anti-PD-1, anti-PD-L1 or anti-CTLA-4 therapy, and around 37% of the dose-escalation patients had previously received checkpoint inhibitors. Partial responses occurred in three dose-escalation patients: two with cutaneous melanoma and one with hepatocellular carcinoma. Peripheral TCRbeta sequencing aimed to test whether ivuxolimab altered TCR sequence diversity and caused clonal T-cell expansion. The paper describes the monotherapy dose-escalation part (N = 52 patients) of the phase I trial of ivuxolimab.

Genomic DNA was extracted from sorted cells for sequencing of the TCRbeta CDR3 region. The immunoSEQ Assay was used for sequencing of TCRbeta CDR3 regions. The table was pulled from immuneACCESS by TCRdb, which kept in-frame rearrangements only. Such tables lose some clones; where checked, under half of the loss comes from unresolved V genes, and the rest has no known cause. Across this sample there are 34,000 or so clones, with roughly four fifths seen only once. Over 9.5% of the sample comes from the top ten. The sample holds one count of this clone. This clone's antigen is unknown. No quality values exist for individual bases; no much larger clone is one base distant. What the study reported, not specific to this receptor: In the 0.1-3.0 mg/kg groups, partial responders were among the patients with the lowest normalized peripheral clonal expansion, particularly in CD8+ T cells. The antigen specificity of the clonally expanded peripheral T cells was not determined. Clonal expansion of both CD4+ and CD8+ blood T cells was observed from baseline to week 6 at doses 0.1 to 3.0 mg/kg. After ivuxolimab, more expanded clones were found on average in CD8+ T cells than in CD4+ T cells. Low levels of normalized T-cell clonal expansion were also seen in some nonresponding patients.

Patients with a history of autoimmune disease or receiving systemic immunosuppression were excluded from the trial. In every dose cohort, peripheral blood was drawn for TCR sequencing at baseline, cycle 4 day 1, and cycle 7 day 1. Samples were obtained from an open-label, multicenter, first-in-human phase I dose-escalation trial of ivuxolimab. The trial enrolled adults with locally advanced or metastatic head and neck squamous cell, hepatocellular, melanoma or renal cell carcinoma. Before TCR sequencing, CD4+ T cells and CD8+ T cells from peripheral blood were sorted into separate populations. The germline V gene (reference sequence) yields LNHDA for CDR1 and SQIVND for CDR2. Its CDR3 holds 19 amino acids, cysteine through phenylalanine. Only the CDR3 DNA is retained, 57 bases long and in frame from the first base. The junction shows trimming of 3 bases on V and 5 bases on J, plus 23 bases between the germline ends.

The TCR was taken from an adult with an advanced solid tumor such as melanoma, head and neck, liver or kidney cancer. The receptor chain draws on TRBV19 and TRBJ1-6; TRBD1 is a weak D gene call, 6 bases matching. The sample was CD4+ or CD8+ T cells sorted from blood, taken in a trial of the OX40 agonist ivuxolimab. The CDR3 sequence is CASSIFGTSNRGHNSPLHF. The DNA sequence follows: TGTGCCAGTAGTATCTTCGGGACATCTAATAGGGGTCATAATTCACCCCTCCACTTT.